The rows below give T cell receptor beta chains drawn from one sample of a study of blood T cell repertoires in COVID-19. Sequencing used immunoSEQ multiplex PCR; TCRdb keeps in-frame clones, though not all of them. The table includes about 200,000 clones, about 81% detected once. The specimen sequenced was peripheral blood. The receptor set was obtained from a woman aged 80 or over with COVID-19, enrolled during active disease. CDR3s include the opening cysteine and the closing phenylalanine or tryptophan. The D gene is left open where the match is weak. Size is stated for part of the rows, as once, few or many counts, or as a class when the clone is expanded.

CDR3: CASRPGAGTEAFF
DNA: TGTGCCAGCAGACCAGGGGCGGGCACTGAAGCTTTCTTT
V: TRBV14
size: few
D: NA
length: 13
J: TRBJ1-1

CDR3: CASSLGQGHGYTF
DNA: TGTGCCAGCAGCTTGGGACAGGGACATGGCTACACCTTC
V: TRBV7-6
size: few
D: TRBD1
length: 13
J: TRBJ1-2

CDR3: CASSEALRNTEAFF
DNA: TGTGCCAGCAGTGAAGCATTGAGGAACACTGAAGCTTTCTTT
V: TRBV6-1
size: NA
D: NA
length: 14
J: TRBJ1-1

CDR3: CASSRNSGPYEQYF
DNA: TGTGCCAGCAGTAGAAACAGCGGGCCCTACGAGCAGTACTTC
V: TRBV6-5
size: NA
D: NA
length: 14
J: TRBJ2-7

CDR3: CASSKLYGQGLYNEQFF
DNA: TGTGCCAGCAGTAAGCTATATGGACAGGGCCTATACAATGAGCAGTTCTTC
V: TRBV27
size: NA
D: TRBD1
length: 17
J: TRBJ2-1

CDR3: CASSSDYPPLHF
DNA: TGTGCCAGCTCATCGGACTACCCACCCCTCCACTTT
V: TRBV18
size: NA
D: NA
length: 12
J: TRBJ1-6

CDR3: CALKTATVRSSYEQYF
DNA: TGTGCCCTGAAAACCGCTACCGTTAGAAGCTCCTACGAGCAGTACTTC
V: TRBV30
size: NA
D: NA
length: 16
J: TRBJ2-7

CDR3: CASSWGLAGAKPGELFF
DNA: TGTGCCAGCAGTTGGGGACTAGCGGGAGCGAAACCTGGGGAGCTGTTTTTT
V: TRBV6-2/TRBV6-3
size: NA
D: TRBD2
length: 17
J: TRBJ2-2

CDR3: CASLDSGRATGELFF
DNA: TGTGCCAGTCTCGATAGCGGGAGGGCTACCGGGGAGCTGTTTTTT
V: TRBV19
size: once
D: TRBD2
length: 15
J: TRBJ2-2

CDR3: CASIRQGVWAGANVLTF
DNA: TGTGCCAGCATCCGACAGGGAGTGTGGGCTGGGGCCAACGTCCTGACTTTC
V: TRBV21-1
size: NA
D: NA
length: 17
J: TRBJ2-6

CDR3: CASSRGQGEQFF
DNA: TGTGCCAGCAGCCGCGGCCAGGGTGAGCAGTTCTTC
V: TRBV7-3
size: once
D: NA
length: 12
J: TRBJ2-1

CDR3: CASGTGSYEQYF
DNA: TGTGCCAGCGGGACAGGGAGCTACGAGCAGTACTTC
V: TRBV11-2
size: NA
D: TRBD1
length: 12
J: TRBJ2-7

CDR3: CASSLEIGQPQHF
DNA: TGCGCCAGCAGCTTGGAAATCGGTCAGCCCCAGCATTTT
V: TRBV5-1
size: few
D: NA
length: 13
J: TRBJ1-5

CDR3: CASSSGSYEQYF
DNA: TGCGCCAGCAGCTCAGGGTCCTACGAGCAGTACTTC
V: TRBV5-1
size: NA
D: NA
length: 12
J: TRBJ2-7

CDR3: CAWTVGGGELFF
DNA: TGTGCCTGGACCGTAGGAGGGGGGGAGCTGTTTTTT
V: TRBV30
size: few
D: NA
length: 12
J: TRBJ2-2

CDR3: CATSDWGTGENEQFF
DNA: TGTGCCACCAGTGATTGGGGGACAGGGGAGAATGAGCAGTTCTTC
V: TRBV24-1
size: NA
D: TRBD1
length: 15
J: TRBJ2-1

CDR3: CASSQETGTGNTIYF
DNA: TGCGCCAGCAGCCAAGAGACGGGAACTGGAAACACCATATATTTT
V: TRBV4-3
size: NA
D: NA
length: 15
J: TRBJ1-3

CDR3: CASSHLDINEQFF
DNA: TGTGCCAGCAGCCACTTGGACATTAATGAGCAGTTCTTC
V: TRBV3-1/TRBV3-2
size: NA
D: NA
length: 13
J: TRBJ2-1

CDR3: CASSPWQGSGNTIYF
DNA: TGTGCCAGCTCACCATGGCAGGGCTCTGGAAACACCATATATTTT
V: TRBV18
size: NA
D: NA
length: 15
J: TRBJ1-3

CDR3: CASSPRTGLNGYTF
DNA: TGTGCCAGCAGCCCCCGGACAGGGCTGAATGGCTACACCTTC
V: TRBV7-8
size: NA
D: TRBD1
length: 14
J: TRBJ1-2

CDR3: CASRSTGGNQPQHF
DNA: TGTGCCAGCAGATCGACAGGGGGTAATCAGCCCCAGCATTTT
V: TRBV27
size: NA
D: TRBD1
length: 14
J: TRBJ1-5

CDR3: CASSLNPGYNEQFF
DNA: TGTGCCAGCAGCTTAAATCCGGGGTACAATGAGCAGTTCTTC
V: TRBV7-2
size: once
D: NA
length: 14
J: TRBJ2-1

CDR3: CASSFGQGLGNEKLFF
DNA: TGTGCCAGCAGCTTTGGACAGGGCTTGGGAAATGAAAAACTGTTTTTT
V: TRBV5-8
size: NA
D: TRBD1
length: 16
J: TRBJ1-4

CDR3: CASSPVDRGRTEAFF
DNA: TGTGCCAGCAGCCCGGTGGACAGGGGAAGGACTGAAGCTTTCTTT
V: TRBV5-6
size: NA
D: TRBD1
length: 15
J: TRBJ1-1

CDR3: CASSYPGQLNTEAFF
DNA: TGTGCCAGCAGTTACCCGGGACAGCTGAACACTGAAGCTTTCTTT
V: TRBV6-6
size: once
D: TRBD1
length: 15
J: TRBJ1-1

CDR3: CASSWQGGGTEAFF
DNA: TGTGCCAGCTCATGGCAGGGGGGAGGAACTGAAGCTTTCTTT
V: TRBV18
size: NA
D: TRBD1
length: 14
J: TRBJ1-1

CDR3: CASSEAMGLGSPLHF
DNA: TGTGCCAGCAGTGAAGCTATGGGGCTCGGTTCACCCCTCCACTTT
V: TRBV6-1
size: NA
D: NA
length: 15
J: TRBJ1-6

CDR3: CASSPDGNGYTF
DNA: TGTGCCAGCTCACCGGACGGGAATGGCTACACCTTC
V: TRBV18
size: few
D: NA
length: 12
J: TRBJ1-2

CDR3: CASSLLSDYGYTF
DNA: TGTGCCAGCAGTTTATTGTCCGACTATGGCTACACCTTC
V: TRBV28
size: NA
D: NA
length: 13
J: TRBJ1-2

CDR3: CASSFLTGDSGNQPQHF
DNA: TGTGCCAGCAGTTTCTTGACAGGGGATAGCGGCAATCAGCCCCAGCATTTT
V: TRBV28
size: NA
D: TRBD1
length: 17
J: TRBJ1-5

CDR3: CASSLYGNTIYF
DNA: TGTGCCAGCAGCCTTTATGGAAACACCATATATTTT
V: TRBV6-6
size: NA
D: NA
length: 12
J: TRBJ1-3

CDR3: CASSEPVGDSPNGYTF
DNA: TGTGCCAGCAGTGAACCTGTAGGGGATTCCCCGAATGGCTACACCTTC
V: TRBV2
size: NA
D: NA
length: 16
J: TRBJ1-2

CDR3: CASSHGINYGYTF
DNA: TGTGCCAGCAGCCACGGGATAAACTATGGCTACACCTTC
V: TRBV7-8
size: NA
D: NA
length: 13
J: TRBJ1-2

CDR3: CAWSRQSEQYF
DNA: TGTGCCTGGAGTCGTCAGTCCGAGCAGTACTTC
V: TRBV30
size: once
D: NA
length: 11
J: TRBJ2-7

CDR3: CAIRPTSGRAGPTQYF
DNA: TGTGCCATCAGACCGACTAGCGGGAGGGCCGGTCCTACGCAGTATTTT
V: TRBV10-3
size: NA
D: TRBD2
length: 16
J: TRBJ2-3

CDR3: CASSPYREYGYTF
DNA: TGTGCCAGCAGCCCCTACCGCGAATATGGCTACACCTTC
V: TRBV3-1/TRBV3-2
size: NA
D: NA
length: 13
J: TRBJ1-2

CDR3: CASSLDGNEQFF
DNA: TGTGCCAGCAGCTTAGACGGCAATGAGCAGTTCTTC
V: TRBV7-9
size: NA
D: NA
length: 12
J: TRBJ2-1

CDR3: CAASQEIDTEAFF
DNA: TGTGCCGCCTCACAGGAGATTGACACTGAAGCTTTCTTT
V: TRBV6-5
size: NA
D: NA
length: 13
J: TRBJ1-1

CDR3: CATSTTSGPYNEQFF
DNA: TGTGCCACCAGCACGACTAGCGGGCCATACAATGAGCAGTTCTTC
V: TRBV15
size: NA
D: TRBD2
length: 15
J: TRBJ2-1

CDR3: CASSLKGAGYTF
DNA: TGTGCCAGCAGCTTAAAGGGGGCGGGCTACACCTTC
V: TRBV7-3
size: NA
D: TRBD1
length: 12
J: TRBJ1-2

CDR3: CASSRTETGELFF
DNA: TGTGCCAGCAGCCGGACAGAGACCGGGGAGCTGTTTTTT
V: TRBV7-9
size: NA
D: NA
length: 13
J: TRBJ2-2

CDR3: CASSPRPGQLNYGYTF
DNA: TGTGCCAGCAGCCCCAGACCGGGACAGCTGAACTATGGCTACACCTTC
V: TRBV11-2
size: NA
D: TRBD1
length: 16
J: TRBJ1-2

CDR3: CATRTGDTDTQYF
DNA: TGTGCCACCAGGACAGGGGATACAGATACGCAGTATTTT
V: TRBV6-5
size: NA
D: TRBD1
length: 13
J: TRBJ2-3

CDR3: CASSRGTYNEQFF
DNA: TGTGCCAGCAGCCGAGGGACCTACAATGAGCAGTTCTTC
V: TRBV14
size: once
D: NA
length: 13
J: TRBJ2-1

CDR3: CASSGPGGTEAFF
DNA: TGTGCCAGCAGCGGACCAGGGGGGACTGAAGCTTTCTTT
V: TRBV7-3
size: once
D: TRBD1
length: 13
J: TRBJ1-1

CDR3: CASSLSGTRGAGTDTQYF
DNA: TGTGCCAGCAGCTTAAGTGGGACCCGGGGGGCCGGGACAGATACGCAGTATTTT
V: TRBV7-2
size: NA
D: NA
length: 18
J: TRBJ2-3

CDR3: CASSLGLRNEQFF
DNA: TGCGCCAGCAGCTTGGGGCTCCGAAATGAGCAGTTCTTC
V: TRBV5-1
size: NA
D: NA
length: 13
J: TRBJ2-1

CDR3: CASSQGTSGRGPEQFF
DNA: TGCGCCAGCAGCCAAGGGACTAGCGGGAGAGGGCCGGAGCAGTTCTTC
V: TRBV4-3
size: NA
D: TRBD2
length: 16
J: TRBJ2-1

CDR3: CASSQGGSGSYEQYF
DNA: TGTGCCAGCAGCCAAGGGGGTAGCGGTAGTTACGAGCAGTACTTC
V: TRBV4-2
size: NA
D: NA
length: 15
J: TRBJ2-7

CDR3: CASSQDRLAGTGSTDTQYF
DNA: TGTGCCAGCAGCCAAGATCGCTTAGCGGGAACGGGTAGCACAGATACGCAGTATTTT
V: TRBV4-2
size: NA
D: TRBD2
length: 19
J: TRBJ2-3